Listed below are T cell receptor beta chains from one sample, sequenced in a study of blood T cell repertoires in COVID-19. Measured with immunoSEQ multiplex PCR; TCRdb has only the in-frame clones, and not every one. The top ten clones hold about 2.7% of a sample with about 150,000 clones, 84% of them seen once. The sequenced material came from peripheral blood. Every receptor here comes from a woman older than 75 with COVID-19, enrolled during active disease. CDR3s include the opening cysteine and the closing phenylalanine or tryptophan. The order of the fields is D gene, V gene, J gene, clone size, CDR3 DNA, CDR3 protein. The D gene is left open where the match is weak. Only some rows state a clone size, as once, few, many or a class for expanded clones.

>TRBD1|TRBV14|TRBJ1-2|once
TGTGCCAGCAGCCACACAGGGGCCGGCTACACCTTC
CASSHTGAGYTF
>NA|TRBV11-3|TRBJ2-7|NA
TGTGCCAGCAGTATCGGACAGGGAGGGTACGAGCAGTACTTC
CASSIGQGGYEQYF
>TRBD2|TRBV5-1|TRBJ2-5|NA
TGCGCCAGCAGCAAAACTAGCGGGAGCGCAGAGACCCAGTACTTC
CASSKTSGSAETQYF
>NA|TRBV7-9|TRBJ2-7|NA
TGTGCCAGCAGCTTAGCAGGGGGCGAGCAGTACTTC
CASSLAGGEQYF
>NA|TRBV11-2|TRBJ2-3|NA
TGTGCCAGCAGCTTAAGCTTTGCCGCGACAGATACGCAGTATTTT
CASSLSFAATDTQYF
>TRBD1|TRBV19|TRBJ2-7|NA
TGTGCCAGTAGTGAGGACAGGGGTACGACCTACGAGCAGTACTTC
CASSEDRGTTYEQYF
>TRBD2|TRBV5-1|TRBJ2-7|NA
TGCGCCAGCAGCTTGGTTGCGGGAGACCACGAGCAGTACTTC
CASSLVAGDHEQYF
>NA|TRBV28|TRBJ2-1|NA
TGTGCCAGCAGTCTCCTGACAGGCGCCCTTTACAATGAGCAGTTCTTC
CASSLLTGALYNEQFF
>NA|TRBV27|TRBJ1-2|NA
TGTGCCAGCAGTTTTGGAGGCGGCTTCTTCTCCCATGGCTACACCTTC
CASSFGGGFFSHGYTF
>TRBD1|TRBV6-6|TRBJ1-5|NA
TGTGCCAGCAGACGGGACAGGGGTGGCAATCAGCCCCAGCATTTT
CASRRDRGGNQPQHF
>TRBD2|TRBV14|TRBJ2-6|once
TGTGCCAGCACTACCGGGACTAGCGGGACATTCAACGTCCTGACTTTC
CASTTGTSGTFNVLTF
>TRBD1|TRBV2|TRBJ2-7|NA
TGTGCCAGCGACAGGGGGACCTCCTACGAGCAGTACTTC
CASDRGTSYEQYF
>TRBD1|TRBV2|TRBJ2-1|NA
TGTGCCAGCATTTTTCAGGGGGCGAAGGATGAGCAGTTCTTC
CASIFQGAKDEQFF
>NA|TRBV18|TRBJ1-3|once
TGTGCCAGCTCACCACGGGCCGGAGGCGAGGACACCATATATTTT
CASSPRAGGEDTIYF
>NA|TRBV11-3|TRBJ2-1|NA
TGTGCCAGCAGCTTTGGGGGGGCCCGCAATGAGCAGTTCTTC
CASSFGGARNEQFF
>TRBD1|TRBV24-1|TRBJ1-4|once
TGTGCCACCAGCCCCACCGGGACAGGCGATGAAAAACTGTTTTTT
CATSPTGTGDEKLFF
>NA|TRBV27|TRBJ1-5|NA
TGTGCCAGCAGTTTAAATGGGGGGTTACAGCCCCAGCATTTT
CASSLNGGLQPQHF